The 25 T cell receptor beta chains listed next were all sequenced from one sample in a study of T cell responses to AZD1222 COVID-19 vaccine. Only in-frame clones appear in the TCRdb table, and some are missing; sequencing was by immunoSEQ multiplex PCR. The profile shows 95,000 to 130,000 clones, roughly 84% of them singletons. The material was peripheral blood, obtained on day 0 of AZD1222 vaccination. These receptors originate from an adult in good health.

CDR3 residues: CASRRGQGSDGYTF. CDR3 DNA sequence: TGTGCCAGCAGACGAGGACAGGGGAGCGATGGCTACACCTTC. This sequence joins TRBV28 and TRBJ1-2; 9 positions agree with TRBD1. CDR1 and CDR2 (germline): MDHEN, SYDVKM. This CDR3 is built from 14 residues. Trimming removed 6 bases from V and 6 bases from J; junction bases left unmatched: 8.

A note on this clone: The sample contains more than one DNA sequence encoding this CDR3. V is TRBV11-3 and J is TRBJ2-3; 9 nucleotides line up with TRBD2. CDR1 SGHNT and CDR2 YENEEA come from the germline V gene. The CDR3 covers 16 residues. Germline trimming cut 5 bases from V and 2 bases from J; bases unmatched to any gene: 8. The chain's CDR3 is CASSPGLAGSTDTQYF. The DNA of the CDR3 is TGTGCCAGCAGCCCCGGCCTAGCGGGGTCCACAGATACGCAGTATTTT.

In nucleotides, the CDR3 is TGTGCCGGCGGGACAGGGGGGAACTACGAGCAGTACTTC. Its protein is CAGGTGGNYEQYF. The chain uses TRBV28 and TRBJ2-7; 11 nucleotides agree with TRBD1. The junction had 6 bases not matched to a gene; V was cut back by 11 bases and J by 3 bases. There are 13 residues in the CDR3. Germline V gives CDR1 MDHEN, CDR2 SYDVKM.

This chain links TRBV28 with TRBJ2-1; D possibly corresponds to TRBD2 (5 bases). The V gene's germline CDR1 is MDHEN and CDR2 SYDVKM. This CDR3 is 18 amino acids long. Trimming stripped 5 bases from V and 1 base from J, with 21 bases between. CDR3 sequence: CASSPRGLSTGSYNEQFF. In nucleotides, the CDR3 is TGTGCCAGCAGTCCCCGGGGATTGAGCACTGGGTCCTACAATGAGCAGTTCTTC. Drawing the rest from reference TRBV28 and TRBJ2-1, the complete variable domain is DVKVTQSSRYLVKRTGEKVFLECVQDMDHENMFWYRQDPGLGLRLIYFSYDVKMKEKGDIPEGYSVSREKKERFSLILESASTNQTSMYLCASSPRGLSTGSYNEQFFGPGTRLTVL.

The J gene is TRBJ1-2, the V gene TRBV7-9; D uncertain. Trimming stripped 1 base from V and 8 bases from J, with 17 bases between. The length of the CDR3 is 15 residues. Germline lookup yields CDR1 SEHNR and CDR2 FQNEAQ (reference sequence). In DNA form, the CDR3 reads TGTGCCAGCAGCTTAGAGGGCAGAGTACGCTACGGCTACACCTTC. As protein: CASSLEGRVRYGYTF.

This clone showed up just once. V gene TRBV13 combines with J gene TRBJ2-2, with D perhaps TRBD1 (5 bases). CDR3 length: 14 amino acids. Deletions cut 0 bases from V and 6 bases from J, with 8 bases between. Germline V lookup: CDR1 PRHDT, CDR2 FYEKMQ (reference sequence). CDR3 loop: CASSLGQGPGELFF. The DNA for the CDR3 is TGTGCCAGCAGCTTAGGGCAGGGTCCCGGGGAGCTGTTTTTT.

The chain uses TRBV5-4 and TRBJ1-1; 9 bases agree with TRBD1. Germline CDR1 SGHNT, CDR2 YYREEE (reference sequence). The CDR3 has 15 residues. The J segment lost 2 bases and the V segment lost 4 bases, leaving 6 bases of the junction unmatched. For the CDR3, the DNA is TGTGCCAGCAGCAGTAAAACAGGGGGCAACACTGAAGCTTTCTTT. The encoded protein is CASSSKTGGNTEAFF. Together with reference TRBV5-4 and TRBJ1-1, the CDR3 gives the full variable domain: ETGVTQSPTHLIKTRGQQVTLRCSSQSGHNTVSWYQQALGQGPQFIFQYYREEENGRGNFPPRFSGLQFPNYSSELNVNALELDDSALYLCASSSKTGGNTEAFFGQGTRLTVV.

The chain carries TRBV2 and TRBJ2-2; D gene ambiguous. Germline CDR1 is SNHLY and CDR2 is FYNNEI. This CDR3 has 12 residues. Trimming stripped 7 bases from V and 4 bases from J, with 7 bases between. CDR3 sequence: CASKWGTGELFF. For the CDR3, the DNA is TGTGCCAGCAAGTGGGGCACCGGGGAGCTGTTTTTT.

The CDR3 coding sequence is TGTGCCAGCAGTCCGACAGTGAACACTGAAGCTTTCTTT. This sequence encodes CASSPTVNTEAFF. The rearrangement links TRBV12-3 or TRBV12-4 to TRBJ1-1; weak D call: TRBD1 (5 bases). V gave up 5 bases and J gave up 0 bases, with 7 bases separating them. This CDR3 spans 13 amino acids.

This chain joins TRBV28 and TRBJ2-7, with D perhaps TRBD1 (5 bases). The CDR3 has 14 residues. Trimming shortened V by 5 bases and J by 0 bases, and 11 bases separated the two germline ends. Germline values: CDR1 MDHEN, CDR2 SYDVKM. The CDR3 bases are TGTGCCAGCAGTACAGACAGAAGCTCCTACGAGCAGTACTTC. Amino acid sequence: CASSTDRSSYEQYF.

The CDR3 bases are TGTGCCAGCAGTTACTCTCGCGGAGGAGAGAATGAGCAGTTCTTC. It translates to CASSYSRGGENEQFF. The rearrangement uses TRBV6-5 and TRBJ2-1; weak D call: TRBD2 (5 bases). CDR1 is MNHEY, CDR2 SVGAGI, per germline. The CDR3 consists of 15 residues. V lost 0 bases and J lost 7, with 13 bases in between.

The CDR3 nucleotides read TGCAGCGTTGGCACAGGGGGTTTCGATGGCTACACCTTC. Residues: CSVGTGGFDGYTF. V usage is TRBV29-1 and J usage is TRBJ1-2; TRBD1 agrees at 8 bases. The CDR3 is 13 residues long. Germline CDR1 SQVTM, CDR2 ANQGSEA. Unmatched junction bases numbered 7, after V lost 4 bases and J lost 6 bases. The complete variable domain, with remaining parts taken from reference TRBV29-1 and TRBJ1-2, reads SAVISQKPSRDICQRGTSLTIQCQVDSQVTMMFWYRQQPGQSLTLIATANQGSEATYESGFVIDKFPISRPNLTFSTLTVSNMSPEDSSIYLCSVGTGGFDGYTFGSGTRLTVV.

V is TRBV13 and J is TRBJ2-7; D tentatively fits TRBD1 or TRBD2 (5 bases each). Germline V gene lookup returns CDR1 PRHDT and CDR2 FYEKMQ (reference sequence). The CDR3 loop spans 15 amino acids. V lost 4 bases to trimming and J lost 0 bases, with 13 bases between them. The CDR3 DNA reads TGTGCCAGCAGCTCTCCGGGACGGAACTCCTACGAGCAGTACTTC. It specifies CASSSPGRNSYEQYF.

The V gene is TRBV4-1, the J gene TRBJ2-7, with D unresolved. V was trimmed by 0 bases and J by 4 bases, leaving 7 bases between them. Germline CDR1 reads MGHRA; CDR2 reads YSYEKL. CDR3 length equals 13 residues. CDR3 sequence reads: CASSQDGAYEQYF. CDR3 DNA: TGCGCCAGCAGCCAAGATGGCGCATACGAGCAGTACTTC.

This clone was counted a single time. V gene TRBV7-2 combines with J gene TRBJ1-1, with D unclear. The CDR3 runs to 12 residues. V gave up 2 bases and J gave up 8 bases, with 9 bases separating them. The germline V gene has CDR1 SGHTA and CDR2 FQGNSA. This CDR3 reads CASSLNALEAFF. The CDR3 DNA reads TGTGCCAGCAGCTTAAACGCCTTGGAAGCTTTCTTT.

This clone was observed once. The CDR3 protein is CASSKDRSTDTQYF. CDR3 coding DNA: TGTGCCAGCAGCAAGGACAGGAGCACAGATACGCAGTATTTT. The J gene is TRBJ2-3, the V gene TRBV2; 7 bases line up with TRBD1. The V segment lost 6 bases and the J segment 0 bases; nucleotides outside the gene matches: 3. Germline V gene lookup returns CDR1 SNHLY and CDR2 FYNNEI. The CDR3 spans 14 residues.

This clone was seen a few times. The gene calls are TRBV5-4 and TRBJ2-7; 7 nucleotides match TRBD1. CDR1 SGHNT and CDR2 YYREEE come from the germline V gene (reference sequence). Germline trimming cut 7 bases from V and 5 bases from J; bases unmatched to any gene: 9. This CDR3 comprises 13 residues. The CDR3 nucleotides read TGTGCCAGCGGAAGACAGGGCAGCGACGAGCAGTACTTC. Its translation: CASGRQGSDEQYF.

The chain has TRBV29-1 and TRBJ1-1; the D is unclear. In germline, CDR1 is SQVTM, CDR2 ANQGSEA. The CDR3 sequence is 10 residues long. V was pared by 6 bases and J by 5 bases, with 7 bases between. The DNA of the CDR3 is TGCAGCGTACTGGGGACTGAAGCTTTCTTT. Encoded protein: CSVLGTEAFF.

This chain connects TRBV9 to TRBJ1-5, with 9 bases matching TRBD1. Germline V lookup: CDR1 SGDLS, CDR2 YYNGEE. The J segment lost 2 bases and the V segment lost 0 bases, leaving 0 bases of the junction unmatched. This CDR3 is 15 amino acids long. The CDR3 bases are TGTGCCAGCAGCGTAGGGGACAGGGGCAATCAGCCCCAGCATTTT. Translating it yields CASSVGDRGNQPQHF.

The rearrangement uses TRBV10-3 and TRBJ1-4; D not certain. The CDR3 sequence is 13 residues long. The germline V and J ends were trimmed by 2 bases and 4 bases, with 5 bases remaining between them. Germline-derived CDR1 and CDR2 are ENHRY and SYGVKD. CDR3 sequence (DNA): TGTGCCATCAGTGAGCCCGTTAATGAAAAACTGTTTTTT. Amino acids: CAISEPVNEKLFF.

The chain recombines TRBV29-1 with TRBJ2-7, with TRBD2 as a possible D gene (7 bases). The CDR3 consists of 12 residues. Germline V gene lookup returns CDR1 SQVTM and CDR2 ANQGSEA. V was pared by 4 bases and J by 4 bases, with 11 bases between. In nucleotides, the CDR3 is TGCAGCGTTGGGGGGGGCTGGTACGAGCAGTACTTC. Residues: CSVGGGWYEQYF.

The sample holds one count of this clone. This rearrangement joins TRBV15 to TRBJ2-7; D is unresolved. Germline values: CDR1 LNHNV, CDR2 YYDKDF (reference sequence). CDR3 length: 15 amino acids. V gave up 4 bases and J gave up 4 bases, with 17 bases separating them. The CDR3 loop is CATSNPRTASYEQYF. As DNA, the CDR3 is TGTGCCACCAGCAACCCCCGGACCGCAAGTTACGAGCAGTACTTC.

This sequence joins TRBV5-1 and TRBJ1-1; no clear D gene. The V and J ends lost 6 bases and 2 bases respectively, with 8 bases between them. The CDR3 consists of 12 residues. CDR1 is SGHRS and CDR2 is YFSETQ in the germline V gene. The CDR3 loop is CASIGGNTEAFF. The DNA for the CDR3 is TGCGCCAGCATCGGCGGCAACACTGAAGCTTTCTTT.

The chain couples TRBV7-6 to TRBJ1-1; a possible D gene is TRBD1 (5 bases). The CDR3 contains 13 residues. Trimming shortened V by 1 base and J by 7 bases, and 10 bases separated the two germline ends. Germline-derived CDR1 and CDR2 are SGHVS and FNYEAQ. CDR3 nucleotides: TGTGCCAGCAGCTTAGGGGCGGGGGATGAAGCTTTCTTT. Translation: CASSLGAGDEAFF.

This clone showed up just once. The chain joins TRBV19 to TRBJ1-1; D is uncertain. The CDR3 is made up of 13 amino acids. With 3 bases removed from V and 1 base from J, the gap between germline ends came to 6 bases. Germline assignment: CDR1 LNHDA and CDR2 SQIVND (reference sequence). CDR3 sequence (DNA): TGTGCCAGTAGTATTCTTCAGAACACTGAAGCTTTCTTT. Translated: CASSILQNTEAFF.